What follows are 6 T cell receptor beta chains derived from one specimen sequenced in a study of shared clonotypes between healthy human individuals. The naive CD8 population came from CD45RO-negative cells selected for CCR7, without terminally differentiated effector memory CD45RA+ cells. The assay was immunoSEQ multiplex PCR, and TCRdb's table has in-frame clones only and misses some. Here the sample spans just over 2,000,000 clones, about 94% being singletons. Sequenced input: naive CD8+ T cells sorted from blood. These receptors originate from a man between 18 and 29 years old in good health.

V usage is TRBV23-1 and J usage is TRBJ2-2, with unresolved D. TRBV23-1 is recorded as an ORF, its role being uncertain. The CDR3 totals 12 residues. V lost 3 bases to trimming and J lost 8 bases, with 7 bases between them. The CDR3 bases are TGCGCCAGCAGTCAGCTCGCGGGGGAGCTGTTTTTT. Residues: CASSQLAGELFF.

This chain uses TRBV9 with TRBJ1-5, with D possibly TRBD1 on 5 matching bases. The germline V and J ends were trimmed by 3 bases and 7 bases, with 11 bases remaining between them. CDR3 length equals 13 residues. Germline values: CDR1 SGDLS, CDR2 YYNGEE. The CDR3 DNA is TGTGCCAGCAGCGGAACCAGGGACCAGCCCCAGCATTTT. The encoded protein is CASSGTRDQPQHF.

The rearrangement uses TRBV4-3 and TRBJ2-7; D is unclear. The CDR3 length is 13 residues. Germline assignment: CDR1 LGHNA and CDR2 YSLEER. The V gene lost 3 bases and the J gene lost 1 base, with 7 bases spanning the gap. CDR3 sequence: CASSHLESYEQYF. CDR3 coding DNA: TGCGCCAGCAGCCACCTGGAGTCCTACGAGCAGTACTTC.

V and J are TRBV5-6 and TRBJ2-7, with D tentatively TRBD2 (7 bases). Trimming removed 2 bases from V and 4 bases from J, with 19 bases in between. CDR1 is SGHDT, CDR2 YYEEEE, per germline. This CDR3 is built from 16 residues. The CDR3, as DNA: TGTGCCAGCAGCTTATCCCCGGGGGGCATAGGGTACGAGCAGTACTTC. Amino acid sequence: CASSLSPGGIGYEQYF.

With regard to this clone: Other DNA variants within this sample encode the same CDR3. The rearrangement uses TRBV5-6 and TRBJ2-2; D is ambiguous. The CDR3 runs to 13 residues. Looked up from germline, CDR1 is SGHDT and CDR2 is YYEEEE. V dropped 2 bases and J dropped 3 bases, with 5 bases sitting between them. CDR3 sequence (DNA): TGTGCCAGCAGCTTTGGGGACACCGGGGAGCTGTTTTTT. It is translated as CASSFGDTGELFF.

V usage is TRBV6-6 and J usage is TRBJ1-1; D gene uncertain. CDR3 length equals 14 residues. CDR1 is MNHNY, CDR2 SVGAGI, per germline (reference sequence). The V end lost 6 bases, the J end lost 1 base, and 12 bases lay between the germline ends. The CDR3 is CASSSYTTNTEAFF. DNA of the CDR3: TGTGCCAGCAGCTCATATACGACGAACACTGAAGCTTTCTTT.